Below, 26 T cell receptor beta chains from the same sample are listed, as sequenced in a study of blood T cell repertoires in COVID-19 (dated by TCRdb to about 2020). The method behind the library was the immunoSEQ multiplex PCR assay. In its TCRdb copy, this immuneACCESS table keeps in-frame sequences only and misses some clones. Where compared with another copy, unresolved V genes explain less than half of these, and the others have no known cause. For this sample the table gives 100,000 or so clones, of which 65% to 80% were detected only once. 20% of the sample belongs to the ten largest clones. Source material: peripheral blood. These receptor sequences come from a man between 65 and 85 years old with active or convalescent COVID-19.

The V gene is TRBV6-5, the J gene TRBJ2-3; TRBD2 is a possible D gene (5 bases). Trimming left V 2 bases short and J 6 bases short, with 15 bases between. Germline loops: CDR1 MNHEY, CDR2 SVGAGI. The CDR3 is 15 amino acids. CDR3 sequence (DNA): TGTGCCAGCAGTTACGCCCCTATGTGGGAGGATACGCAGTATTTT. Translating gives CASSYAPMWEDTQYF.

This clone was counted between two and nine times. The chain joins TRBV7-7 to TRBJ2-2; D is undetermined. V gave up 2 bases and J gave up 3 bases, with 4 bases separating them. Germline CDR1 reads SSHAT; CDR2 reads FNYEAQ (reference sequence). The CDR3 totals 13 residues. The CDR3 region is CASSLRDTGELFF. CDR3 DNA: TGTGCCAGCAGCTTAAGAGACACCGGGGAGCTGTTTTTT.

The chain has TRBV28 and TRBJ1-2; 7 bases line up with TRBD1. V lost 2 bases to trimming and J lost 6 bases; unmatched junction nucleotides: 18. The CDR3 runs 18 residues. The germline gives CDR1 MDHEN, CDR2 SYDVKM. This CDR3 reads CASSLPGAPGTARDGYTF. CDR3 coding DNA: TGTGCCAGCAGTTTACCGGGCGCGCCCGGGACAGCCAGGGATGGCTACACCTTC.

This chain links TRBV10-1 with TRBJ2-2; possibly TRBD1 for D (6 bases). V lost 8 bases and J 7 bases, leaving 11 bases between the germline ends. This CDR3 region has 12 residues. Germline loops: CDR1 WNHNN, CDR2 SYGVQD (reference sequence). CDR3 protein: CASSGVNGELFF. In DNA, the CDR3 is TGCGCCAGCTCAGGGGTGAACGGGGAGCTGTTTTTT.

This clone has more than one count but fewer than ten. The genes are TRBV5-1 and TRBJ1-6; D uncertain. The V and J ends lost 1 base and 8 bases respectively, with 7 bases between them. This CDR3 spans 13 amino acids. The V gene's germline CDR1 is SGHRS and CDR2 YFSETQ. CDR3: CASSLRVDSPLHF. CDR3 sequence (DNA): TGCGCCAGCAGCTTGCGCGTGGATTCACCCCTCCACTTT.

The V call is TRBV18, the J call TRBJ1-3, with a weak D call TRBD1 (6 bases). CDR1 and CDR2 from the germline V gene are KGHSH and LQKENI. V was shortened by 2 bases and J by 0 bases, with 17 bases between the two germline ends. This CDR3 spans 18 amino acids. The CDR3 sequence: CASSPRRQGLGSGNTIYF. The CDR3 DNA follows: TGTGCCAGCTCACCAAGGAGGCAGGGGCTTGGCTCTGGAAACACCATATATTTT.

The rearrangement links TRBV4-2 to TRBJ1-2; 8 bases line up with TRBD1. V shed 1 base and J 2 bases; nucleotides not matched to a gene: 6. CDR3 length: 16 amino acids. CDR1 and CDR2 from the germline V gene are LGHNA and YNFKEQ. The CDR3 is CASSQVGQGSNYGYTF. In nucleotides, the CDR3 is TGTGCCAGCAGCCAAGTAGGACAGGGTAGCAACTATGGCTACACCTTC.

This rearrangement joins TRBV11-3 to TRBJ2-1; D may be TRBD2 (6 bases). The CDR3 has 15 amino acids. Germline V lookup: CDR1 SGHNT, CDR2 YENEEA. V was shortened by 5 bases and J by 7 bases, with 18 bases between the two germline ends. CDR3 sequence: CASSTWGGAGNEQFF. The CDR3, as DNA: TGTGCCAGCAGCACATGGGGCGGGGCAGGGAATGAGCAGTTCTTC.

The genes are TRBV5-4 and TRBJ2-1, with D hard to call. The germline V and J ends were trimmed by 2 bases and 9 bases, with 15 bases remaining between them. CDR1 SGHNT and CDR2 YYREEE come from the germline V gene (reference sequence). CDR3 length: 14 amino acids. CDR3: CASSLVERSSEQFF. In DNA, the CDR3 is TGTGCCAGCAGCTTAGTGGAGAGGTCTAGTGAGCAGTTCTTC.

The genes are TRBV27 and TRBJ2-3; no definite D call. Per germline, CDR1 MNHEY and CDR2 SMNVEV (reference sequence). CDR3 size: 13 residues. V lost 3 bases to trimming and J lost 0 bases, with 4 bases between them. CDR3 amino acids: CASSFSSTDTQYF. CDR3 nucleotide sequence: TGTGCCAGCAGTTTCAGTAGCACAGATACGCAGTATTTT.

This clone was observed a handful of times. This rearrangement joins TRBV5-1 to TRBJ2-7, with 9 bases fitting TRBD2. The CDR3 length is 15 residues. CDR1 is SGHRS and CDR2 is YFSETQ in the germline V gene. Unmatched junction bases numbered 3, after V lost 0 bases and J lost 2 bases. In DNA, the CDR3 is TGCGCCAGCAGCTTGGGACTAGCGGCTACCTACGAGCAGTACTTC. Its translation is CASSLGLAATYEQYF.

This chain uses TRBV5-5 with TRBJ1-1, with 10 bases that match TRBD1. Germline V gives CDR1 SGHKS, CDR2 YYEKEE (reference sequence). The CDR3 totals 15 residues. V dropped 4 bases and J dropped 5; count of bases not matched to a gene: 8. The CDR3 is CASSPRQGAQTEAFF. CDR3 DNA sequence: TGTGCCAGCAGCCCTAGACAGGGGGCGCAGACTGAAGCTTTCTTT.

The V call is TRBV21-1, the J call TRBJ2-7; the table gives TRBD2 as D, unverified against the DNA. TRBV21-1 is noted as a pseudogene. The CDR3 totals 16 residues. The chain's CDR3 is CASSKGGGEDVYEQYF. CDR3 DNA: TGTGCCAGCAGCAAAGGGGGGGGAGAGGATGTGTACGAGCAGTACTTC.

The gene calls are TRBV6-4 and TRBJ2-1, with 8 bases identical to TRBD1. Germline V gives CDR1 MRHNA, CDR2 SNTAGT. The trim removed 4 bases at V and 8 bases at J, leaving 4 bases unmatched. The CDR3 has 13 amino acids. CDR3 DNA sequence: TGTGCCAGCAGTGCGGACAGGGCGGATGAGCAGTTCTTC. This gives the protein CASSADRADEQFF.

The gene calls are TRBV9 and TRBJ1-2; 8 bases line up with TRBD1. The CDR3 runs to 14 residues. The germline CDR1 and CDR2 sequences are SGDLS and YYNGEE. Unmatched junction bases numbered 10, after V lost 4 bases and J lost 8 bases. The CDR3 bases are TGTGCCAGCAGCCCTCGACAGGGGCCACGAGGCTACACCTTC. Amino acid sequence: CASSPRQGPRGYTF.

The CDR3 reads CASSQLDTSHTEAFF. The CDR3 nucleotides read TGTGCCAGCAGCCAACTGGACACATCCCACACTGAAGCTTTCTTT. The V call is TRBV5-6, the J call TRBJ1-1; tentatively, D is TRBD1 (5 bases). Germline V gene sequence: CDR1 SGHDT, CDR2 YYEEEE. V was clipped by 4 bases and J by 3 bases, with 16 bases between them. CDR3 size: 15 residues.

This rearrangement joins TRBV25-1 to TRBJ1-2; TRBD1 agrees at 10 bases. Unmatched junction bases numbered 7, after V lost 5 bases and J lost 4 bases. The CDR3 contains 15 residues. Germline V gene lookup returns CDR1 MGHDK and CDR2 SYGVNS. CDR3 sequence reads: CASSPTGGPTYGYTF. CDR3 nucleotides: TGTGCCAGCAGTCCGACAGGGGGCCCTACCTATGGCTACACCTTC.

The genes are TRBV19 and TRBJ1-2; 9 positions agree with TRBD1. The CDR3 spans 13 residues. The junction had 13 bases not matched to a gene; V was cut back by 11 bases and J by 9 bases. Germline V gene lookup returns CDR1 LNHDA and CDR2 SQIVND (reference sequence). The CDR3 DNA reads as TGTGCCGGGAGCCCGGACAGGGGATATAGCTACACCTTC. Its protein is CAGSPDRGYSYTF.

This chain uses TRBV7-9 with TRBJ1-6; TRBD1 is a possible D gene (5 bases). The germline CDR1 and CDR2 sequences are SEHNR and FQNEAQ (reference sequence). This CDR3 has 15 amino acids. V gave up 1 base and J gave up 6 bases, with 10 bases separating them. In nucleotides, the CDR3 is TGTGCCAGCAGCTTAGAGGGGAGGGGTAATTCACCCCTCCACTTT. Amino acid sequence: CASSLEGRGNSPLHF. The variable domain in full, with the rest retrieved from reference TRBV7-9 and TRBJ1-6, is DTGVSQNPRHKITKRGQNVTFRCDPISEHNRLYWYRQTLGQGPEFLTYFQNEAQLEKSRLLSDRFSAERPKGSFSTLEIQRTEQGDSAMYLCASSLEGRGNSPLHFGNGTRLTVT.

The V gene is TRBV7-9, the J gene TRBJ2-1; perhaps TRBD1 as D (6 bases). CDR1 and CDR2 from the germline V gene are SEHNR and FQNEAQ (reference sequence). V lost 5 bases and J lost 4, with 12 bases in between. This CDR3 region has 14 residues. The CDR3 bases are TGTGCCAGCAGCGACCGGGACACGTACAATGAGCAGTTCTTC. It encodes CASSDRDTYNEQFF.

This clone was seen just once. This sequence joins TRBV5-1 and TRBJ2-5; TRBD1 is a possible D gene (5 bases). V was pared by 2 bases and J by 1 base, with 9 bases between. The germline CDR1 and CDR2 sequences are SGHRS and YFSETQ. This CDR3 is 14 amino acids long. In DNA form, the CDR3 reads TGCGCCAGCAGCTTATCGACAGTCCAAGAGACCCAGTACTTC. This encodes CASSLSTVQETQYF. Supplemented by reference TRBV5-1 and TRBJ2-5, the full variable domain reads KAGVTQTPRYLIKTRGQQVTLSCSPISGHRSVSWYQQTPGQGLQFLFEYFSETQRNKGNFPGRFSGRQFSNSRSEMNVSTLELGDSALYLCASSLSTVQETQYFGPGTRLLVL.

This clone was observed many times. This chain joins TRBV30 and TRBJ1-1; D remains ambiguous. Germline V gene data show CDR1 as GTSNPN and CDR2 as SVGIG (reference sequence). This CDR3 is 13 amino acids long. V was cut by 3 bases and J by 3 bases, with 11 bases left in between. The CDR3 protein is CAWSRPPDTEAFF. For the CDR3, the DNA is TGTGCCTGGAGCCGTCCCCCGGACACTGAAGCTTTCTTT.

In DNA, the CDR3 is TGTGCCAGCAGCTTGGCGACTAGCTCTATCACAGATACGCAGTATTTT. Encoded protein: CASSLATSSITDTQYF. V and J are TRBV5-4 and TRBJ2-3, with 7 bases aligning to TRBD2. The CDR3 totals 16 residues. Per germline, CDR1 SGHNT and CDR2 YYREEE (reference sequence). V shed 0 bases and J 2 bases; nucleotides not matched to a gene: 6.

This clone was seen just once. This sequence joins TRBV5-1 and TRBJ2-2, with D perhaps TRBD1 (6 bases). The V end lost 0 bases, the J end lost 4 bases, and 13 bases lay between the germline ends. Germline V lookup: CDR1 SGHRS, CDR2 YFSETQ. The length of the CDR3 is 16 residues. The CDR3 nucleotides are TGCGCCAGCAGCTTGGTTACAGGGTTTACCACCGGGGAGCTGTTTTTT. It translates to CASSLVTGFTTGELFF.

For the CDR3, the DNA is TGCGCCAGCAGCTTGGATACAGGGGGCGCGTATGGCTACACCTTC. Residues: CASSLDTGGAYGYTF. The chain recombines TRBV5-1 with TRBJ1-2; TRBD1 aligns across 9 bases. The CDR3 covers 15 residues. The germline V gene encodes CDR1 SGHRS and CDR2 YFSETQ. Unmatched junction bases numbered 5, after V lost 0 bases and J lost 5 bases.

V usage is TRBV6-4 and J usage is TRBJ1-2; the match to TRBD1 covers 8 bases. The V and J ends lost 7 bases and 2 bases, in that order; junction bases with no gene match: 21. Germline V gene data show CDR1 as MRHNA and CDR2 as SNTAGT. The CDR3 runs to 19 residues. CDR3 sequence (DNA): TGTGCCAGCAAAGAGACGTCCTGGGACAGGTATGATCCCAACTATGGCTACACCTTC. This encodes CASKETSWDRYDPNYGYTF.